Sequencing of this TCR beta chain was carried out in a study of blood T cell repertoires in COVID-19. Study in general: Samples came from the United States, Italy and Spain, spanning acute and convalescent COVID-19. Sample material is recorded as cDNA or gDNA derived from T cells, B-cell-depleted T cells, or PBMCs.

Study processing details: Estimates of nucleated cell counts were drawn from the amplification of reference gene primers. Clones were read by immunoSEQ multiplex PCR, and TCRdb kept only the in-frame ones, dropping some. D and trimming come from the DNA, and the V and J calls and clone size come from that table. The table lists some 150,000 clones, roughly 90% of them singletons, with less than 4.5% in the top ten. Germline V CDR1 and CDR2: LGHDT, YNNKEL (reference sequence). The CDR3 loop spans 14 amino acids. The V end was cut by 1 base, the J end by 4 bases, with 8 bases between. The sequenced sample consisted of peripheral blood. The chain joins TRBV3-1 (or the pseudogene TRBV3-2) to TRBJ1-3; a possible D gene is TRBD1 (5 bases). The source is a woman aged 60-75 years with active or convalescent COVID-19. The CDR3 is CASSQGAGGNTIYF. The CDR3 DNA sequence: TGTGCCAGCAGCCAAGGGGCAGGGGGAAACACCATATATTTT.